These T cell receptor beta chains were read from a single sample in a study of CD8 T cells in Susac syndrome. TCRdb recomputed calls from the immunoSEQ multiplex PCR reads with MiXCR, one row per CDR3 protein. The profile shows about 50,000 distinct CDR3 sequences, 93% of them singletons. The sample comprised CD8+ T cells from PBMCs. These TCRs come from a human donor with multiple sclerosis. Both conserved end residues are part of each CDR3. D genes are given only for firm matches.

d_gene: TRBD1
len: 12
v_gene: TRBV20-1
j_gene: TRBJ2-7
CDR3nt: TGCAGTGCTATCGGGACAGGGTACGAGCAGTACTTC
CDR3aa: CSAIGTGYEQYF

d_gene: -
len: 15
v_gene: TRBV29-1
j_gene: TRBJ1-4
CDR3nt: TGCAGCGTTGACCCCTCGATTCCAACTAATGAAAAACTGTTTTTT
CDR3aa: CSVDPSIPTNEKLFF

d_gene: -
len: 15
v_gene: TRBV20-1
j_gene: TRBJ2-1
CDR3nt: TGCAGTGCGAAAGCTACTAGGAGCTCCTACAATGAGCAGTTCTTC
CDR3aa: CSAKATRSSYNEQFF

d_gene: -
len: 15
v_gene: TRBV19
j_gene: TRBJ1-1
CDR3nt: TGTGCCAGTAGTACCGGACCTTCGGGGGACACTGAAGCTTTCTTT
CDR3aa: CASSTGPSGDTEAFF

d_gene: TRBD1
len: 18
v_gene: TRBV7-9
j_gene: TRBJ2-2
CDR3nt: TGTGCCAGCAGCTTCCGGGACAGGGGCCTCCCGAACACCGGGGAGCTGTTTTTT
CDR3aa: CASSFRDRGLPNTGELFF

d_gene: -
len: 13
v_gene: TRBV27
j_gene: TRBJ2-5
CDR3nt: TGTGCCAGCAGTTTATCGTCCGGGGGGACCCAGTACTTC
CDR3aa: CASSLSSGGTQYF

d_gene: -
len: 17
v_gene: TRBV30
j_gene: TRBJ1-2
CDR3nt: TGTGCCTGGAGTATGCGGGGAGCCTTATTAGCTAACTATGGCTACACCTTC
CDR3aa: CAWSMRGALLANYGYTF

d_gene: -
len: 13
v_gene: TRBV3-1
j_gene: TRBJ2-7
CDR3nt: TGTGCCAGCAGCCCGCTGGGAAGCTACGAGCAGTACTTC
CDR3aa: CASSPLGSYEQYF

d_gene: -
len: 14
v_gene: TRBV9
j_gene: TRBJ1-1
CDR3nt: TGTGCCAGCAGCGTAGGCCGGTCCTACACTGAAGCTTTCTTT
CDR3aa: CASSVGRSYTEAFF

d_gene: TRBD1
len: 14
v_gene: TRBV6-1
j_gene: TRBJ1-2
CDR3nt: TGTGCCAGCGCACCGGGACAGGCGCGCTATGGCTACACCTTC
CDR3aa: CASAPGQARYGYTF

d_gene: -
len: 13
v_gene: TRBV7-9
j_gene: TRBJ1-2
CDR3nt: TGTGCCAGCAGCTCCGGTTCCAACTATGGCTACACCTTC
CDR3aa: CASSSGSNYGYTF

d_gene: TRBD1
len: 15
v_gene: TRBV2
j_gene: TRBJ2-3
CDR3nt: TGTGCCAGCTGGGCCGGACAGGGGCTTCCAGATACGCAGTATTTT
CDR3aa: CASWAGQGLPDTQYF

d_gene: -
len: 13
v_gene: TRBV12-5
j_gene: TRBJ1-1
CDR3nt: TGTGCTAGTGCCGACAGCTTGAACACTGAAGCTTTCTTT
CDR3aa: CASADSLNTEAFF

d_gene: TRBD2
len: 14
v_gene: TRBV3-1
j_gene: TRBJ2-3
CDR3nt: TGTGCCAGCAGCCGGACTAGCGGAACAGATACGCAGTATTTT
CDR3aa: CASSRTSGTDTQYF

d_gene: TRBD1
len: 16
v_gene: TRBV14
j_gene: TRBJ1-1
CDR3nt: TGTGCCAGCAGCCCGACAGGGGGGGCCATGAACACTGAAGCTTTCTTT
CDR3aa: CASSPTGGAMNTEAFF